Described below is a single T cell receptor beta chain sequence and its context. Its antigen remains unidentified. Sequenced by immunoSEQ multiplex PCR; TCRdb stores in-frame clones only, minus some. The table has hundreds of thousands of clones, 75% to 90% seen once. This sample is part of a study of Ad26.COV2.S vaccination and SARS-CoV-2 variants. Whole-study findings and limits: Vaccine recipients showed a spike-specific TCR breadth that was higher than in placebo recipients.

As for treatment: some 20 received Ad26.COV2.S at low or high dose, single or two shots; about 5 received placebo; per-sample allocation not given. Repertoires come from day 63 after the first vaccine or placebo injection. Looked up from germline, CDR1 is KGHSH and CDR2 is LQKENI. Trimming stripped 2 bases from V and 2 bases from J, with 10 bases between. This CDR3 comprises 15 residues. The source is a person between 18 and 65 years old who received the Ad26.COV2.S COVID-19 vaccine or a placebo. The sequences come from peripheral blood, collected in a trial of Ad26.COV2.S vaccine versus placebo. The V and J genes are TRBV18 and TRBJ1-3; possible D gene TRBD1, 5 bases. CDR3 loop: CASSPGRQPGNTIYF. The DNA for the CDR3 is TGTGCCAGCTCACCAGGTCGACAGCCTGGAAACACCATATATTTT.